This TCR beta chain was sequenced for a study of type 1 and type 2 diabetes patients. This clonotype was recorded a few times. Genomic DNA was the PCR template. Multiplex PCR with 30 forward and 13 reverse primers amplified the TCR beta CDR3. TCRdb analysed the multiplex PCR reads with MiXCR anew, one entry per CDR3 protein. Of 270,000 or so distinct CDR3 sequences in the sample, roughly 48% were seen once. Peripheral blood, around 9.5 milliliters per participant, was collected. The specimen was peripheral blood mononuclear cells (PBMCs). The TCR was taken from a man aged 18 to 30 with type 2 diabetes.

CDR3 in amino acids: CAWETEEKLFF. As DNA, the CDR3 is TGTGCCTGGGAGACAGAAGAAAAACTGTTTTTT. V is TRBV30 and J is TRBJ1-4; possibly TRBD1 for D (5 bases). The CDR3 sequence is 11 residues long. V was clipped by 5 bases and J by 8 bases, with 9 bases between them. Germline loops: CDR1 GTSNPN, CDR2 SVGIG (reference sequence).